This T cell receptor beta chain derives from a study of blood T cell repertoires in COVID-19. Study overall: The cDNA or gDNA used as material had been derived from T cells, B-cell-depleted T cells, or PBMCs.

This CDR3 spans 15 amino acids. Trimming pared 0 bases from V and 2 bases from J, leaving 12 bases between. CDR1 SGHRS and CDR2 YFSETQ come from the germline V gene. The assay was immunoSEQ multiplex PCR, and TCRdb's table has in-frame clones only and misses some. The sample lists under 400,000 clones; 90% were seen once. The sequencing sample was made of peripheral blood. The gene calls are TRBV5-1 and TRBJ2-7, with D possibly TRBD1 on 6 matching bases. This receptor was obtained from a young man with active or convalescent COVID-19. CDR3 amino acids: CASSLGTALTYEQYF. CDR3 coding DNA: TGCGCCAGCAGCTTGGGGACAGCCCTTACCTACGAGCAGTACTTC.